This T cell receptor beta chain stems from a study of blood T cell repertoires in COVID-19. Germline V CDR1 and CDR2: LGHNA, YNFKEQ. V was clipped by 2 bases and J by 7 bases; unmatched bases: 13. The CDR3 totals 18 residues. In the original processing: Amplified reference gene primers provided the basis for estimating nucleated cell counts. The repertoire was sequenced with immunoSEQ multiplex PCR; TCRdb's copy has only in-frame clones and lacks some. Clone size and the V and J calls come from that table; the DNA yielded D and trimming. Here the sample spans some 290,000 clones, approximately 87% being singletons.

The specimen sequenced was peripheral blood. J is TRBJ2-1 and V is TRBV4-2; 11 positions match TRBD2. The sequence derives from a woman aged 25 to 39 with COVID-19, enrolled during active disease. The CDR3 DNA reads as TGTGCCAGCAGCCAACCCCCTTTCGCTAGCGGGGGGAGTAATGAGCAGTTCTTC. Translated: CASSQPPFASGGSNEQFF.